Included here is one TCR beta chain sequence, with context. Its antigen is as yet unknown. This sample was taken from a study of cytomegalovirus exposure and HLA in healthy donors. Notes on the study in general: When a later analysis compared HLA-associated TCR beta chains with equally common others, the HLA-associated chains turned out to be more clonally expanded and to have lower generation probabilities.

The PCR had 60 Vbeta and 13 Jbeta primers. Sequencing used immunoSEQ multiplex PCR; TCRdb keeps in-frame clones, though not all of them. This sample has under 200,000 clones; roughly four fifths occur once, and the top ten carry less than 3%. There are 15 residues in the CDR3. CDR1 SEHNR and CDR2 FQNEAQ come from the germline V gene (reference sequence). Unmatched junction bases numbered 13, after V lost 2 bases and J lost 10 bases. The TCR sequence derives from a female donor in good health and CMV-seronegative. The chain joins TRBV7-9 to TRBJ1-1, with 7 bases fitting TRBD1. Sequenced: PBMCs. The CDR3 loop is CASSLTLAVGTAAFF. DNA for the CDR3: TGTGCCAGCAGCTTAACACTCGCTGTCGGGACAGCAGCTTTCTTT.